Listed below are T cell receptor beta chains from one sample, sequenced in a study of T-cell memory formation after mild COVID-19. TCRdb ran MiXCR on the 5' RACE reads and lists one entry per CDR3 protein. The sample consists of hundreds of thousands of distinct CDR3 sequences, roughly 25% of them appearing once. The sequenced sample consisted of PBMCs or a T cell subset sorted from them (not recorded which). The source of these receptors is an adult woman who had mild COVID-19 (a few samples of this study predate the infection). Cell type and time point are not known. Both conserved end residues are part of each CDR3. A D gene is named only where the DNA matches it firmly. Expanded clones are given a class, and other clones once, few, many or no size at all.

>TRBD1|TRBV7-9|TRBJ2-3|15|-
TGTGCCAGCAGCTCGACCGGGACAGAGGTGGATACGCAGTATTTT
CASSSTGTEVDTQYF
>-|TRBV15|TRBJ2-2|13|few
TGTGCCACCAGCGCCGCCCAAACCGGGGAGCTGTTTTTT
CATSAAQTGELFF
>-|TRBV12-3/TRBV12-4|TRBJ2-3|15|few
TGTGCCAGCACCGACAAGCCGACTAGCACAGATACGCAGTATTTT
CASTDKPTSTDTQYF
>TRBD1|TRBV27|TRBJ2-7|18|few
TGTGCCAGCAGTTTATCCAGACAGGGGTTCTACTACTCGTACGAGCAGTACTTC
CASSLSRQGFYYSYEQYF
>-|TRBV24-1|TRBJ2-1|14|few
TGTGCCACCAGTGTTGGGGGTTCGCGCGATGAGCAGTTCTTC
CATSVGGSRDEQFF
>TRBD2|TRBV29-1|TRBJ2-3|12|few
TGCAGCGTTGAATGGGGAGGGGATACGCAGTATTTT
CSVEWGGDTQYF
>TRBD1|TRBV29-1|TRBJ2-4|13|-
TGCAGCGTCCGGGACAGGGGGCCGGACATTCAGTACTTC
CSVRDRGPDIQYF
>TRBD1|TRBV6-2/TRBV6-3|TRBJ2-7|15|once
TGTGCCAGCAGCCCCAGGGGGTCTAATGACTACGAGCAGTACTTC
CASSPRGSNDYEQYF
>-|TRBV5-1|TRBJ1-1|14|-
TGCGCCAGCAGCTATCGCCAATCCGGGACTGAAGCTTTCTTT
CASSYRQSGTEAFF
>-|TRBV20-1|TRBJ2-4|17|-
TGCACCACCGGGGGGCCGGATTTCGGTATGGCCAAAAACATTCAGTACTTC
CTTGGPDFGMAKNIQYF
>TRBD1|TRBV5-1|TRBJ2-5|13|many
TGCGCCAGCAGCCTCCGACAGGGCGAGACCCAGTACTTC
CASSLRQGETQYF
>TRBD2|TRBV12-3/TRBV12-4|TRBJ2-7|13|many
TGTGCCAGCAGTCAGGCGGGGGGGTACGAGCAGTACTTC
CASSQAGGYEQYF
>TRBD2|TRBV24-1|TRBJ2-1|16|few
TGTGCCACCAGTGATTTGAGGTTGGCCAGGGAGGGTGAGCAGTTCTTC
CATSDLRLAREGEQFF
>TRBD1|TRBV6-1|TRBJ1-2|14|-
TGTGCCAGCAGGAGGGACAGGGTACAATGGGGCTACACCTTC
CASRRDRVQWGYTF
>-|TRBV5-1|TRBJ1-1|17|few
TGCGCCAGCAGCTTGACGCTTAGTAGGGCCCGGAGGACTGAAGCTTTCTTT
CASSLTLSRARRTEAFF